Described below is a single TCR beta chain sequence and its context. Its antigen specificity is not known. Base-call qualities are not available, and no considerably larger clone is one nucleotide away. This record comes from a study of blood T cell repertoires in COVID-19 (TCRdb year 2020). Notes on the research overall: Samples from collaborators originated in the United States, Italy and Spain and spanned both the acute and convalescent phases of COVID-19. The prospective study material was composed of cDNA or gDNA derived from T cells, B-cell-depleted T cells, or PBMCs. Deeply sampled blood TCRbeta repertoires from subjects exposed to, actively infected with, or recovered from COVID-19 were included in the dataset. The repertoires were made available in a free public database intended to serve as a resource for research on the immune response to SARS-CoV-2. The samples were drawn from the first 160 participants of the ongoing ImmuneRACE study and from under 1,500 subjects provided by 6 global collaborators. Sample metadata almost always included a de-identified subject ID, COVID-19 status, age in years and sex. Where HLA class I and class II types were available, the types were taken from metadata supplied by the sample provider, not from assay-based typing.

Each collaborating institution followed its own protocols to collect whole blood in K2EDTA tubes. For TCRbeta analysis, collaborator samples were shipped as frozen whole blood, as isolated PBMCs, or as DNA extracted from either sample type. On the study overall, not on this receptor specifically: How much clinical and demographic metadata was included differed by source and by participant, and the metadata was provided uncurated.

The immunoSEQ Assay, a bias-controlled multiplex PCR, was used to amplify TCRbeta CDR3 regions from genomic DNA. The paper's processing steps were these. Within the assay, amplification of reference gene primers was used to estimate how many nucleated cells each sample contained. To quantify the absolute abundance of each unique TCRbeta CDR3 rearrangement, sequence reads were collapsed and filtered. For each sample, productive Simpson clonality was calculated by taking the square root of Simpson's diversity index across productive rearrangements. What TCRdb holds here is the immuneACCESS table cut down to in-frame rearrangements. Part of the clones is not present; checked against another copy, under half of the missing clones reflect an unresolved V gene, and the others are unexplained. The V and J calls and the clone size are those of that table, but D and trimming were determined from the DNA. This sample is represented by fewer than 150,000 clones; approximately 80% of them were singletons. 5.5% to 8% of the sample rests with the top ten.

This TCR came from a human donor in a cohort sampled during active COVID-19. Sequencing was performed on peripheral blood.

The nucleotide sequence is given as TGTGCCAGCAGTTTAATGGCTGACACTGAAGCTTTCTTT. Translated, it gives CASSLMADTEAFF. In this chain, TRBV12-3 or TRBV12-4 is recombined with TRBJ1-1; the D segment cannot be called with confidence. A distance of 7 bases separates the germline ends of V and J, which lose 2 bases and 3 bases respectively. The CDR3 covers 13 residues, taking in both the cysteine and the phenylalanine. Here the CDR3 DNA is all that survives: 39 bases in frame from base 1.